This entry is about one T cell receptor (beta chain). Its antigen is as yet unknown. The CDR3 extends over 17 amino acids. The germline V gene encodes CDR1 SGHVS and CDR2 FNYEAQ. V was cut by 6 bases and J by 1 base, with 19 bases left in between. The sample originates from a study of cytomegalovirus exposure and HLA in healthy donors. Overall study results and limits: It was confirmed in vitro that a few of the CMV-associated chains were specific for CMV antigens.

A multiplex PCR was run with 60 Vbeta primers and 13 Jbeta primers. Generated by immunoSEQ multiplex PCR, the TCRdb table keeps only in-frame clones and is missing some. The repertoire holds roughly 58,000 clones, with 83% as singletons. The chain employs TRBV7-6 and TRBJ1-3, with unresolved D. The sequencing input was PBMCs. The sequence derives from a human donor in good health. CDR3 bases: TGTGCCAGCAGTCCAGTTGGCGGTGGAGTATCTGGAAACACCATATATTTT. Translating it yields CASSPVGGGVSGNTIYF.